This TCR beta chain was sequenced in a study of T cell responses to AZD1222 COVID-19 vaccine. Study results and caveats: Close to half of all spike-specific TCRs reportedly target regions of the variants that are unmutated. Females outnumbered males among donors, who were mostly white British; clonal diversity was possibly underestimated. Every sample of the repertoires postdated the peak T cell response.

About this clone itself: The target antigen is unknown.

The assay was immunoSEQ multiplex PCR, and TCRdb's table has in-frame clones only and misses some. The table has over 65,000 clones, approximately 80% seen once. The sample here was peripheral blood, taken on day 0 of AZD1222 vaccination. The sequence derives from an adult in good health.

The CDR3 coding sequence is TGTGCCAGCAGCCGCCGGGACCCGAGTCAAGAGACCCAGTACTTC. Protein sequence: CASSRRDPSQETQYF. The V and J genes are TRBV5-8 and TRBJ2-5; D may be TRBD1 or TRBD2 (5 bases each). The CDR3 totals 15 residues. The V and J ends lost 4 bases and 2 bases respectively, with 15 bases between them. Germline V gene lookup returns CDR1 SGHTS and CDR2 YDEGEE.